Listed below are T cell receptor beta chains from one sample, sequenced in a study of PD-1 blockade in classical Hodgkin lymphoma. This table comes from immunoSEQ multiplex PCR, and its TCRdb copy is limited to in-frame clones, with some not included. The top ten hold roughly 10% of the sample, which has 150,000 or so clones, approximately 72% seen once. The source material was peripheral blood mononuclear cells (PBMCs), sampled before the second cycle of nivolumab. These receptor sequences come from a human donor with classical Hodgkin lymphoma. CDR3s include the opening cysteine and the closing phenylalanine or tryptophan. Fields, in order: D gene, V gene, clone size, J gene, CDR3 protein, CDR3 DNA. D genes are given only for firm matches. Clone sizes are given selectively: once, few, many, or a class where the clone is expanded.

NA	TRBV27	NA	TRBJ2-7	CASSSSGLTYF	TGTGCCAGCAGTTCCTCGGGACTCACGTACTTC
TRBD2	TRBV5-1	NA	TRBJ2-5	CASSLRAGGPKEETQYF	TGCGCCAGCAGCTTGCGAGCGGGGGGGCCAAAAGAAGAGACCCAGTACTTC
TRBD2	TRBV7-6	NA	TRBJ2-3	CASSRLAGGVTDTQYF	TGTGCCAGCAGCCGACTAGCGGGAGGGGTTACAGATACGCAGTATTTT
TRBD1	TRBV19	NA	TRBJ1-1	CASSIELQGRAFF	TGTGCCAGTAGTATAGAGCTACAGGGGCGAGCTTTCTTT
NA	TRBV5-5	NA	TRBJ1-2	CASNGRGVGGYTF	TGTGCCAGTAACGGACGAGGGGTTGGTGGCTACACCTTC
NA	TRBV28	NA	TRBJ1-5	CASSFRGRNAGRKWPQHF	TGTGCCAGCAGTTTCAGGGGTAGGAACGCGGGGCGAAAATGGCCCCAGCATTTT
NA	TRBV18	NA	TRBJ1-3	CASSPYWAPGNTIYF	TGTGCCAGCTCACCGTACTGGGCCCCTGGAAACACCATATATTTT
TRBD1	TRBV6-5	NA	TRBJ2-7	CASSYSLDRAGEQYF	TGTGCCAGCAGTTACTCCTTGGACAGGGCGGGCGAGCAGTACTTC
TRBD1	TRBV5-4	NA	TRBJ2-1	CASNSDRGVDEQFF	TGTGCCAGCAACTCGGACAGGGGTGTGGATGAGCAGTTCTTC
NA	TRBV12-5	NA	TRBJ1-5	CASGFGDQPQHF	TGTGCTAGTGGTTTCGGAGATCAGCCCCAGCATTTT
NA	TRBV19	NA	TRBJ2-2	CASSMFRATGELFF	TGTGCCAGTAGTATGTTTAGGGCCACCGGGGAGCTGTTTTTT
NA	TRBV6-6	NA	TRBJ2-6	CASADSNYSGANVLTF	TGTGCCAGCGCCGACAGCAATTACTCTGGGGCCAACGTCCTGACTTTC
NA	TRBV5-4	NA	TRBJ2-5	CASNPGGVQETQYF	TGTGCCAGCAACCCAGGCGGGGTCCAAGAGACCCAGTACTTC
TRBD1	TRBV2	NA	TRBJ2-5	CASVRDRSQETQYF	TGTGCCAGCGTACGGGACAGGTCCCAAGAGACCCAGTACTTC
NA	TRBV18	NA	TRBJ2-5	CASSPGVQETQYF	TGTGCCAGCTCACCCGGGGTACAAGAGACCCAGTACTTC
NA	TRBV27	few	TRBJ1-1	CASSFMVGYTEAFF	TGTGCCAGCAGTTTCATGGTGGGTTACACTGAAGCTTTCTTT
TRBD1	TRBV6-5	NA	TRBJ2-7	CATKGQVSSYEQYF	TGTGCCACCAAGGGACAGGTTAGCTCCTACGAGCAGTACTTC
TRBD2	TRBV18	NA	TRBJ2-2	CASSPVRTSGSSRNTGELFF	TGTGCCAGCTCACCAGTCCGGACTAGCGGGAGTTCCCGGAACACCGGGGAGCTGTTTTTT
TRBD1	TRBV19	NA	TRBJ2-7	CASSIDEQGSGEQYF	TGTGCCAGTAGTATAGATGAACAGGGGTCGGGCGAGCAGTACTTC
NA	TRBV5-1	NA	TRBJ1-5	CASSLGRGNQPQHF	TGCGCCAGCAGCTTGGGAAGGGGCAATCAGCCCCAGCATTTT
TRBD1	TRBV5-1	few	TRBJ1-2	CASNPAPVGQGDGYTF	TGCGCCAGCAACCCCGCCCCCGTCGGGCAGGGGGATGGCTACACCTTC
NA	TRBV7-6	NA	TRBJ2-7	CASSPGGGVPYEQYF	TGTGCCAGCAGCCCCGGGGGCGGTGTCCCCTACGAGCAGTACTTC
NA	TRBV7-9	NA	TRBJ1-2	CASSLVPEGYTF	TGTGCCAGCAGCTTAGTGCCGGAGGGCTACACCTTC
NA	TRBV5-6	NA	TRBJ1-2	CASSLIQGYGYTF	TGTGCCAGCAGCTTGATACAGGGCTATGGCTACACCTTC
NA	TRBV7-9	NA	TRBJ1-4	CASSPGWITNEKLFF	TGTGCCAGCAGCCCGGGTTGGATAACTAATGAAAAACTGTTTTTT
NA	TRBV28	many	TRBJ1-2	CASSFGSAGNYGYTF	TGTGCCAGCAGTTTTGGTTCGGCAGGGAACTATGGCTACACCTTC
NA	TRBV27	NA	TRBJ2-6	CASSSSGANVLTF	TGTGCCAGCAGTTCGTCTGGGGCCAACGTCCTGACTTTC
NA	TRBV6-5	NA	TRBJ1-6	CASSSQGAPLHF	TGTGCCAGCAGTTCTCAGGGCGCCCCCCTCCACTTT
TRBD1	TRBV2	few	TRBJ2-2	CASSAFDRGLTGELFF	TGTGCCAGCAGTGCCTTCGACAGGGGGCTCACCGGGGAGCTGTTTTTT
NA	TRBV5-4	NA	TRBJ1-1	CASSQGDTEAFF	TGTGCCAGCAGCCAAGGGGACACTGAAGCTTTCTTT